The 25 T cell receptor beta chains given below trace back to one sample, sequenced in a study of shared clonotypes between healthy human individuals (dated by TCRdb to 2018 to 2021). Library method: the immunoSEQ multiplex PCR assay. Held by TCRdb, this immuneACCESS table contains in-frame sequences only and omits some clones. Under half of the omission traces to an unresolved V gene where checked; the cause of the rest is unknown. The sample has 2 million to 2.5 million clones on record, more than 80% of them singletons. Clones ranked in the top ten supply about 0.37% of the sample. Sequenced sample: naive CD4+ T cells from PBMCs. The sample's cell subset or site label, in plain terms: CD45RA+ positively selected. Every receptor here comes from a man aged 18 to 30 in good health. Some clones in this sample may be carry-over from other donors' samples.

The genes are TRBV29-1 and TRBJ2-1; D is possibly TRBD2 (5 bases). Trimming cost V 1 base and J 4 bases, with 14 bases left between them. The CDR3 runs to 15 residues. Germline CDR1 reads SQVTM; CDR2 reads ANQGSEA. CDR3 residues: CSVEGSAGPYNEQFF. Here the CDR3 DNA reads TGCAGCGTTGAAGGCTCGGCGGGTCCATACAATGAGCAGTTCTTC.

The chain is built from TRBV18 and TRBJ2-1, with D possibly TRBD2 on 6 matching bases. Germline lookup yields CDR1 KGHSH and CDR2 LQKENI. The V gene lost 8 bases and the J gene lost 0 bases, with 14 bases spanning the gap. The length of the CDR3 is 15 residues. The DNA of the CDR3 is TGTGCCAGCGGGGACTCTCAAAGCTCCTACAATGAGCAGTTCTTC. Protein: CASGDSQSSYNEQFF.

The gene calls are TRBV9 and TRBJ1-4; 7 bases are shared with TRBD1. The germline V gene encodes CDR1 SGDLS and CDR2 YYNGEE. CDR3 length: 15 residues. J gave up 4 bases and V 3 bases, and 6 bases lay outside the gene matches. The CDR3 loop is CASSGRQGVNEKLFF. In DNA form, the CDR3 reads TGTGCCAGCAGCGGACGACAGGGCGTTAATGAAAAACTGTTTTTT.

The CDR3 coding sequence is TGTGCCAGCTCACCCATGACAGCCATCAACACTGAAGCTTTCTTT. This encodes CASSPMTAINTEAFF. The V gene is TRBV18, the J gene TRBJ1-1, with D possibly TRBD1 on 5 matching bases. The CDR3 runs 15 residues. Trimming removed 3 bases from V and 2 bases from J, with 13 bases in between. CDR1 KGHSH and CDR2 LQKENI come from the germline V gene.

The rearrangement uses TRBV30 and TRBJ2-5; 7 bases are a match to TRBD2. This CDR3 is 16 amino acids long. V trimming: 7 bases; J trimming: 5 bases; junction bases outside the gene matches: 19. From germline, CDR1 is GTSNPN and CDR2 SVGIG (reference sequence). CDR3 loop: CAYRTHSAGVSETQYF. In nucleotides, the CDR3 is TGTGCCTATAGGACCCATTCCGCGGGAGTGAGCGAGACCCAGTACTTC.

This rearrangement joins TRBV2 to TRBJ2-7, with TRBD2 matching over 9 bases. Trimming at V came to 6 bases and at J to 3 bases, leaving 9 bases not matched to a gene. CDR1 SNHLY and CDR2 FYNNEI come from the germline V gene. This CDR3 is 15 amino acids long. The CDR3 DNA is TGTGCCAGCAGGACGACTAGCGGATATAACTACGAGCAGTACTTC. Protein product: CASRTTSGYNYEQYF.

There are a few counts of this clone. The rearrangement links TRBV11-2 to TRBJ2-7; 16 bases are a match to TRBD2. V trimming: 5 bases; J trimming: 4 bases; junction bases outside the gene matches: 11. There are 18 residues in the CDR3. Germline assignment: CDR1 SGHAT and CDR2 FQNNGV. In DNA form, the CDR3 reads TGTGCCAGCAGCCCACCCCTAGGGACTAGCGGGAGGGAGTACGAGCAGTACTTC. Amino acid sequence: CASSPPLGTSGREYEQYF.

CDR3 DNA sequence: TGTGCCAGCAGTCGATGGGGCGGACGATCACAAGAGACCCAGTACTTC. Protein product: CASSRWGGRSQETQYF. V usage is TRBV28 and J usage is TRBJ2-5, with D possibly matching TRBD1 (5 bases). The CDR3 spans 16 residues. From germline, CDR1 is MDHEN and CDR2 SYDVKM. V was clipped by 5 bases and J by 2 bases, with 18 bases between them.

This chain links TRBV5-1 with TRBJ2-5; TRBD1 is a possible D gene (6 bases). Trimming shortened V by 5 bases and J by 5 bases, and 19 bases separated the two germline ends. The CDR3 extends over 15 amino acids. Per germline, CDR1 SGHRS and CDR2 YFSETQ. The CDR3 region is CASREQGFGYETQYF. The CDR3 DNA reads TGCGCCAGCAGGGAACAGGGCTTCGGTTACGAGACCCAGTACTTC.

The chain recombines TRBV5-1 with TRBJ2-7; weak D call: TRBD1 (6 bases). Germline lookup yields CDR1 SGHRS and CDR2 YFSETQ. Trimming removed 4 bases at V and 0 bases at J, with 14 bases between. The CDR3 sequence is 15 residues long. CDR3 in amino acids: CASSEPGHRSYEQYF. CDR3 nucleotide sequence: TGCGCCAGCAGCGAGCCGGGACACCGCTCCTACGAGCAGTACTTC.

With regard to this clone: At one end, the junction sequence differs from germline, possibly due to a read error. V is TRBV5-1 and J is TRBJ2-7, with D possibly matching TRBD1 (6 bases). CDR3 size: 12 residues. Germline V CDR1 and CDR2: SGHRS, YFSETQ. This CDR3 reads CVSSGRGYEQYF. The CDR3 nucleotides are TGCGTCAGCAGCGGCAGGGGTTACGAGCAGTACTTC.

The CDR3 here is CASSPGVSVGELFF. CDR3 bases: TGTGCCAGCAGCCCCGGGGTTTCGGTCGGGGAGCTGTTTTTT. The rearrangement joins TRBV7-3 to TRBJ2-2, with D tentatively TRBD2 (5 bases). The CDR3 has 14 amino acids. Germline V gene data show CDR1 as SGHTA and CDR2 as FQGTGA. V was trimmed by 5 bases and J by 7 bases, leaving 14 bases between them.

This chain links TRBV5-6 with TRBJ2-7; D possibly matches TRBD1 or TRBD2 (5 bases each). The CDR3 sequence is 13 residues long. Germline V CDR1 and CDR2: SGHDT, YYEEEE. V was clipped by 3 bases and J by 0 bases, with 7 bases between them. DNA for the CDR3: TGTGCCAGCAGCTACGGGACCTCCTACGAGCAGTACTTC. Encoded protein: CASSYGTSYEQYF.

The chain recombines TRBV2 with TRBJ1-2; TRBD1 aligns across 8 bases. CDR3 length: 16 amino acids. Trimming removed 0 bases from V and 2 bases from J; junction bases left unmatched: 5. Per the germline V gene, CDR1 is SNHLY and CDR2 is FYNNEI. In nucleotides, the CDR3 is TGTGCCAGCAGTGAAGCCAGGGGGCGGGTGAACTATGGCTACACCTTC. Its protein is CASSEARGRVNYGYTF.

V gene TRBV18 combines with J gene TRBJ1-3; 8 nucleotides line up with TRBD1. The CDR3 is made up of 15 amino acids. Losses at the gene ends were 3 bases for V and 0 bases for J; bases not matched to a gene: 1. The germline V gene encodes CDR1 KGHSH and CDR2 LQKENI. CDR3 protein: CASSPGQASGNTIYF. The CDR3 bases are TGTGCCAGCTCACCGGGACAGGCCTCTGGAAACACCATATATTTT.

The J gene is TRBJ2-1, the V gene TRBV5-1, with a tentative D call TRBD1 (5 bases). Germline V gene sequence: CDR1 SGHRS, CDR2 YFSETQ. V was pared by 4 bases and J by 6 bases, with 8 bases between. This CDR3 region has 12 residues. The CDR3 sequence is CASSTQGNEQFF. DNA for the CDR3: TGCGCCAGCAGCACCCAGGGCAATGAGCAGTTCTTC.

This clone was detected a few times. This chain connects TRBV5-1 to TRBJ2-7; the match to TRBD1 covers 9 bases. Per germline, CDR1 SGHRS and CDR2 YFSETQ. The CDR3 contains 14 residues. V lost 4 bases and J lost 5; bases outside the gene matches: 7. The CDR3 nucleotides read TGCGCCAGCAGCCCACAGGGGGCAAGCGACGAGCAGTACTTC. The encoded protein is CASSPQGASDEQYF.

This clone came up once. The rearrangement links TRBV15 to TRBJ2-2; D is possibly TRBD1 (6 bases). The germline gives CDR1 LNHNV, CDR2 YYDKDF (reference sequence). The length of the CDR3 is 18 residues. The V end lost 1 base, the J end lost 1 base, and 16 bases lay between the germline ends. Here the CDR3 reads CATSRGLRDTGNTGELFF. The CDR3 DNA follows: TGTGCCACCAGCAGAGGACTCCGGGACACGGGGAACACCGGGGAGCTGTTTTTT.

With regard to this clone: Other DNA sequences in this sample translate to the same CDR3. CDR3 DNA sequence: TGCGCCAGCAGCTTGGGTGCGGCCTCCTACGAGCAGTACTTC. Translated: CASSLGAASYEQYF. The gene calls are TRBV5-1 and TRBJ2-7; no reliable D call. Germline V gene sequence: CDR1 SGHRS, CDR2 YFSETQ. The CDR3 extends over 14 amino acids. V lost 0 bases and J 0 bases, leaving 7 bases between the germline ends.

Here the CDR3 DNA reads TGTGCCACCAGCAGGGGCCGATACACCGGGGAGCTGTTTTTT. Protein product: CATSRGRYTGELFF. The chain employs TRBV15 and TRBJ2-2, with D unclear. The germline gives CDR1 LNHNV, CDR2 YYDKDF (reference sequence). The V end lost 3 bases, the J end lost 3 bases, and 8 bases lay between the germline ends. The CDR3 totals 14 residues.

This chain connects TRBV18 to TRBJ2-5; D gene unclear. V shed 2 bases and J shed 5 bases, with 15 bases lying between them. Germline V gene lookup returns CDR1 KGHSH and CDR2 LQKENI. The CDR3 runs to 15 residues. The CDR3 DNA is TGTGCCAGCTCACCAGGCGGTCCTGACCTGGAGACCCAGTACTTC. This translates into CASSPGGPDLETQYF.

The V and J genes are TRBV9 and TRBJ1-1, with a weak D call TRBD1 (6 bases). Trimming left V 4 bases short and J 3 bases short, with 16 bases between. Germline V gene data show CDR1 as SGDLS and CDR2 as YYNGEE. The CDR3 length is 15 residues. CDR3 nucleotide sequence: TGTGCCAGCAGCACACGGACAGTGCTGGACACTGAAGCTTTCTTT. Translation: CASSTRTVLDTEAFF.

The chain combines TRBV4-2 with TRBJ1-2; 7 nucleotides line up with TRBD1. Germline V gene sequence: CDR1 LGHNA, CDR2 YNFKEQ. The V gene end was trimmed by 0 bases and the J gene end by 2 bases; junction bases not matched to a gene: 6. The CDR3 runs 16 residues. CDR3 protein: CASSQDHGRGNYGYTF. The CDR3, as DNA: TGTGCCAGCAGCCAAGATCACGGCAGGGGGAACTATGGCTACACCTTC.

This chain uses TRBV5-1 with TRBJ1-5; 9 bases match TRBD1. The CDR3 is made up of 16 amino acids. Germline V gives CDR1 SGHRS, CDR2 YFSETQ. V lost 9 bases, J lost 0 bases, and 10 bases stayed unmatched. The CDR3 DNA reads as TGCGCCAACCCGGGACAGGGTACTCTTAGCAATCAGCCCCAGCATTTT. It translates to CANPGQGTLSNQPQHF.

V and J are TRBV9 and TRBJ2-5; possibly TRBD1 or TRBD2 for D (5 bases each). The germline gives CDR1 SGDLS, CDR2 YYNGEE. The CDR3 sequence is 15 residues long. V was clipped by 3 bases and J by 5 bases, with 17 bases between them. CDR3: CASSEETGLWETQYF. CDR3 sequence (DNA): TGTGCCAGCAGCGAGGAGACGGGGCTCTGGGAGACCCAGTACTTC.